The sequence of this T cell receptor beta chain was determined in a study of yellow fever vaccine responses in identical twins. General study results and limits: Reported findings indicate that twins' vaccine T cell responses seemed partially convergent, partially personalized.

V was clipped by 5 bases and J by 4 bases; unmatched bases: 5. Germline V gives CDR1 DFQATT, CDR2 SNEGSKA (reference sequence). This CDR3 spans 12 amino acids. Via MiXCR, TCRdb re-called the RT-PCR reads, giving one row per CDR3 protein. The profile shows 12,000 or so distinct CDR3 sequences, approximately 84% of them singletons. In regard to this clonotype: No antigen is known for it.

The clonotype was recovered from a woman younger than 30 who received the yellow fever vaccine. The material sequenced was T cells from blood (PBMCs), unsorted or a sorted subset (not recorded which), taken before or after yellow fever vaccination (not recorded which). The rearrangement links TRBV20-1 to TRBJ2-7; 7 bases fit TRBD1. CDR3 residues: CSAARQGYEQYF. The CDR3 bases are TGCAGTGCTGCCAGACAGGGTTACGAGCAGTACTTC.